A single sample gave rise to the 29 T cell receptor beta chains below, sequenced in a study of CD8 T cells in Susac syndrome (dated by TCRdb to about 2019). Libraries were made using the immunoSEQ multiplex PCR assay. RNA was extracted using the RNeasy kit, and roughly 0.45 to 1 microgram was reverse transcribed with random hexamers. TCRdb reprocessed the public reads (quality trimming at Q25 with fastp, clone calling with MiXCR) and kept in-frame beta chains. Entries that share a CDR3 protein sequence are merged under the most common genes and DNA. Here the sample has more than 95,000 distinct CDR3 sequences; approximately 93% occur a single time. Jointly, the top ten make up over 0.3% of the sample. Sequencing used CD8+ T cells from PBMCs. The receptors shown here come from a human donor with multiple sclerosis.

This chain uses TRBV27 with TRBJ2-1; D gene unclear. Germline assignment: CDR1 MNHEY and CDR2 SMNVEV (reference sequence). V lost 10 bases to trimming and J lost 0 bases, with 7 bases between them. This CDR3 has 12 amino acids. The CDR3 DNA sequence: TGTGCCACCCGAACCTCCTACAATGAGCAGTTCTTC. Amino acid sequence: CATRTSYNEQFF.

The CDR3 DNA sequence: TGTGCCAGCAGTTTATCTAGCCCCGGGGAGCTGTTTTTT. As protein: CASSLSSPGELFF. V is TRBV27 and J is TRBJ2-2; D ambiguous. The V and J ends lost 0 bases and 6 bases respectively, with 5 bases between them. The germline V gene has CDR1 MNHEY and CDR2 SMNVEV (reference sequence). This CDR3 is 13 amino acids long.

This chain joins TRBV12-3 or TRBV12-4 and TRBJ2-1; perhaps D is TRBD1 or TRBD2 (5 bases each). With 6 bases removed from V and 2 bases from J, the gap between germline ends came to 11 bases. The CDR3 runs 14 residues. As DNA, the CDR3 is TGTGCCAGCAGCCGCCCGGGGCCCTACAATGAGCAGTTCTTC. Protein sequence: CASSRPGPYNEQFF.

CDR3 sequence (DNA): TGTGCCAGCAGAAGGACAGGAGGCAATCAGCCCCAGCATTTT. Residues: CASRRTGGNQPQHF. The chain joins TRBV2 to TRBJ1-5; 7 nucleotides align to TRBD1. Per germline, CDR1 SNHLY and CDR2 FYNNEI. The length of the CDR3 is 14 residues. J gave up 2 bases and V 6 bases, and 4 bases lay outside the gene matches.

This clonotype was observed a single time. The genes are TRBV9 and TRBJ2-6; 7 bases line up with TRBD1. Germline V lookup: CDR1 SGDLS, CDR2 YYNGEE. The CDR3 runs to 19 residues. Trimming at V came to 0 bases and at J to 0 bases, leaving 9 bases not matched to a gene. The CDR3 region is CASSVEGTARPSGANVLTF. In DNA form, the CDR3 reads TGTGCCAGCAGCGTAGAAGGGACAGCCCGACCCTCTGGGGCCAACGTCCTGACTTTC.

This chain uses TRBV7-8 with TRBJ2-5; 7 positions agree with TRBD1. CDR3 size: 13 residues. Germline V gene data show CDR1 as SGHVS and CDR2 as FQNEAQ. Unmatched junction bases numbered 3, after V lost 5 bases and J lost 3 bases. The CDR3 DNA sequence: TGTGCCAGCAGCCTGGGACAGAAAGAGACCCAGTACTTC. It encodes CASSLGQKETQYF.

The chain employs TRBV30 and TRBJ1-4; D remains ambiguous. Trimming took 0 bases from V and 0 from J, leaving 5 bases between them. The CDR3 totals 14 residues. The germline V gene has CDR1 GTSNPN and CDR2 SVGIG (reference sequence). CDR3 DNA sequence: TGTGCCTGGAGTGTTGGGTCAACTAATGAAAAACTGTTTTTT. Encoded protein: CAWSVGSTNEKLFF. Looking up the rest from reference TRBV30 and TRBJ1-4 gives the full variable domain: SQTIHQWPATLVQPVGSPLSLECTVEGTSNPNLYWYRQAAGRGLQLLFYSVGIGQISSEVPQNLSASRPQDRQFILSSKKLLLSDSGFYLCAWSVGSTNEKLFFGSGTQLSVL.

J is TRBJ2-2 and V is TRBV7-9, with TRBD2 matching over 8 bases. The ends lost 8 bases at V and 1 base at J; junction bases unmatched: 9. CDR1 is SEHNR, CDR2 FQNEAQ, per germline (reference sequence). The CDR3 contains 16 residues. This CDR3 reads CASPPPGGENTGELFF. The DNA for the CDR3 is TGTGCCAGCCCCCCCCCGGGGGGGGAGAACACCGGGGAGCTGTTTTTT.

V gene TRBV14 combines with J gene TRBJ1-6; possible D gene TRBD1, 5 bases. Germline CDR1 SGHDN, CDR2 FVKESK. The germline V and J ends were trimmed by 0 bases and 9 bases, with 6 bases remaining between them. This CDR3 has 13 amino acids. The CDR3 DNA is TGTGCCAGCAGCCAAGAGGGGACTTCACCCCTCCACTTT. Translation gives CASSQEGTSPLHF.

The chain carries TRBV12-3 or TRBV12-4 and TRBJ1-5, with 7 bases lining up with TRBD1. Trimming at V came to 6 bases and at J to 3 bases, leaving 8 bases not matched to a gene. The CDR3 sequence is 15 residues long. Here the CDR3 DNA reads TGTGCCAGCAGAGACAGGGTAGGAGACAATCAGCCCCAGCATTTT. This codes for CASRDRVGDNQPQHF.

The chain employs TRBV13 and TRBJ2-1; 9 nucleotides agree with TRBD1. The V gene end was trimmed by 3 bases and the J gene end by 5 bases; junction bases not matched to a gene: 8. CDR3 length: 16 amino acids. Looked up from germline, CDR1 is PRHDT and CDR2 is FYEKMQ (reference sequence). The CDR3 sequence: CASSLAGTGTDNEQFF. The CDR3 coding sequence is TGTGCCAGCAGCTTGGCCGGGACAGGGACAGACAATGAGCAGTTCTTC.

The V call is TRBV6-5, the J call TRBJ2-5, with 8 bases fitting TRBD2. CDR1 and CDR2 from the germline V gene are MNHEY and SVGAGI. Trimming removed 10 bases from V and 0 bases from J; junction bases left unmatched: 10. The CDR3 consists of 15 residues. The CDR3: CATFAVAGYQETQYF. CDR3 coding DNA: TGTGCCACCTTTGCTGTAGCGGGGTACCAAGAGACCCAGTACTTC.

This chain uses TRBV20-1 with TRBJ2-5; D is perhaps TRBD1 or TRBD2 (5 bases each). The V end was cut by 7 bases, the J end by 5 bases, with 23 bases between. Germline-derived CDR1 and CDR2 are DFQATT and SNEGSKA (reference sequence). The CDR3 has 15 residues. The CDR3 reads CSGAWGTLKGETQYF. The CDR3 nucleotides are TGCAGTGGGGCGTGGGGGACGCTAAAGGGGGAGACCCAGTACTTC.

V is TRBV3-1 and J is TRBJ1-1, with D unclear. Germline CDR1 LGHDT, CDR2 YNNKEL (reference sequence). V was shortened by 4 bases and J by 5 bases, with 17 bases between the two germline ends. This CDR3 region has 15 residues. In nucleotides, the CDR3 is TGTGCCAGCAGCCCCCGCGGTCGTGGGAGGACTGAAGCTTTCTTT. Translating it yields CASSPRGRGRTEAFF.

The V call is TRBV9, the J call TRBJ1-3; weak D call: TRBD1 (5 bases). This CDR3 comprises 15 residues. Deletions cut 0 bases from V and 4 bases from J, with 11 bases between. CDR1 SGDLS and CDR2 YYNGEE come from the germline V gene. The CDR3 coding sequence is TGTGCCAGCAGCGTAGATGGGGCGCGAGGAAACACCATATATTTT. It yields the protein CASSVDGARGNTIYF.

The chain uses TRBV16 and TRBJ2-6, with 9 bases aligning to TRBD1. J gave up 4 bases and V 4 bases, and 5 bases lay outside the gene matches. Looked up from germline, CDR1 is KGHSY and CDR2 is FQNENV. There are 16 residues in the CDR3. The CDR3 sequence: CASSPWTGDGANVLTF. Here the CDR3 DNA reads TGTGCCAGCAGCCCCTGGACAGGGGACGGGGCCAACGTCCTGACTTTC.

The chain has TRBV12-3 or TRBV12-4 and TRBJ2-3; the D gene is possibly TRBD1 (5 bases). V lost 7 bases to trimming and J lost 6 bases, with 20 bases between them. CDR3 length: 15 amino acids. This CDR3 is CASTVGRTPQDTQYF. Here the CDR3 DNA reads TGTGCCAGCACCGTGGGTAGGACACCGCAGGATACGCAGTATTTT.

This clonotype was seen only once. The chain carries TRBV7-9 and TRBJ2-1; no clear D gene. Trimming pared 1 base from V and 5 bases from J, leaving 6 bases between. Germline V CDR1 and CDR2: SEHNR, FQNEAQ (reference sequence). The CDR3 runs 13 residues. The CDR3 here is CASSLVTDNEQFF. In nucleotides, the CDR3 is TGTGCCAGCAGCTTAGTCACCGACAATGAGCAGTTCTTC.

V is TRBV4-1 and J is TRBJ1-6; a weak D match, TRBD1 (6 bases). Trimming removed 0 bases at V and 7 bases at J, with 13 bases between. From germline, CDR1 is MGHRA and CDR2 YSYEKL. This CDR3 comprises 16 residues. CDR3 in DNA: TGCGCCAGCAGCCAAGATCCGGGGGGCTCAAATTCACCCCTCCACTTT. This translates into CASSQDPGGSNSPLHF.

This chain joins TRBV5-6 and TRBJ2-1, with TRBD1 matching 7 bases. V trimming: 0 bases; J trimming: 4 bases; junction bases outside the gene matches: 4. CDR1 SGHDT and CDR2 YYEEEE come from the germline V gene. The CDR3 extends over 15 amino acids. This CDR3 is CASSLEGQPYNEQFF. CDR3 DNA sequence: TGTGCCAGCAGCTTGGAGGGACAGCCGTACAATGAGCAGTTCTTC.

CDR3 in amino acids: CASSEMPGGLSYEQYF. CDR3 bases: TGTGCCAGCAGTGAAATGCCGGGGGGCCTCTCCTACGAGCAGTACTTC. The rearrangement links TRBV6-1 to TRBJ2-7; tentative D call: TRBD2 (7 bases). Looked up from germline, CDR1 is MNHNS and CDR2 is SASEGT. V was shortened by 2 bases and J by 0 bases, with 14 bases between the two germline ends. The CDR3 runs 16 residues.

The CDR3 loop reads CASSADRELRFLQFF. CDR3 coding DNA: TGTGCCAGCAGTGCCGATAGGGAGCTACGGTTCTTGCAGTTCTTC. The rearrangement links TRBV27 to TRBJ2-1; D possibly corresponds to TRBD2 (5 bases). The ends were cut back, 5 bases at V and 12 bases at J, with 23 bases in the middle. Germline V gene lookup returns CDR1 MNHEY and CDR2 SMNVEV (reference sequence). The CDR3 loop spans 15 amino acids.

The CDR3 DNA follows: TGTGCCAGCAGTTTATCAGGCGTCGAGCAGTACTTC. Amino acids: CASSLSGVEQYF. The chain links TRBV28 to TRBJ2-7; no clear D gene. CDR1 and CDR2 from the germline V gene are MDHEN and SYDVKM. The CDR3 spans 12 residues. V was trimmed by 1 base and J by 6 bases, leaving 7 bases between them.

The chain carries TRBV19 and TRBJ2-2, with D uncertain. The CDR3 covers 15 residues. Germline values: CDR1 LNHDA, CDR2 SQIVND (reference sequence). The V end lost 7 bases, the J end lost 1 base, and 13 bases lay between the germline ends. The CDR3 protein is CASIDISKNTGELFF. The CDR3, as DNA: TGTGCCAGTATAGACATCAGCAAGAACACCGGGGAGCTGTTTTTT. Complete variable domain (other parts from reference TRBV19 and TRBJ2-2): DGGITQSPKYLFRKEGQNVTLSCEQNLNHDAMYWYRQDPGQGLRLIYYSQIVNDFQKGDIAEGYSVSREKKESFPLTVTSAQKNPTAFYLCASIDISKNTGELFFGEGSRLTVL.

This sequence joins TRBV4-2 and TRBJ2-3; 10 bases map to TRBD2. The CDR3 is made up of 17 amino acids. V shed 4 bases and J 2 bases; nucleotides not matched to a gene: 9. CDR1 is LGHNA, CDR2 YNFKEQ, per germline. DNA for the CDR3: TGTGCCAGCAGCCCATATAGCGGGAGGACCAACACAGATACGCAGTATTTT. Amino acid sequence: CASSPYSGRTNTDTQYF.

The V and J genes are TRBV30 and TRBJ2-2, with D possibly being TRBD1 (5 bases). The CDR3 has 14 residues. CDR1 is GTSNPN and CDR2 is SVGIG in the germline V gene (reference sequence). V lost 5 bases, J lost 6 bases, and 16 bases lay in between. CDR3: CAWGAGLSAGELFF. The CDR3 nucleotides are TGTGCCTGGGGCGCAGGGTTGAGTGCCGGGGAGCTGTTTTTT. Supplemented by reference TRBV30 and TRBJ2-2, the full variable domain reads SQTIHQWPATLVQPVGSPLSLECTVEGTSNPNLYWYRQAAGRGLQLLFYSVGIGQISSEVPQNLSASRPQDRQFILSSKKLLLSDSGFYLCAWGAGLSAGELFFGEGSRLTVL.

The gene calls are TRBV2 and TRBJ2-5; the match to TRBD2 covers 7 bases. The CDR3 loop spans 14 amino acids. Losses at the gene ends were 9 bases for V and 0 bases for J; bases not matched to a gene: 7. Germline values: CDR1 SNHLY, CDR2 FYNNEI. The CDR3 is CARRGRGYQETQYF. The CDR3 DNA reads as TGTGCCAGGAGAGGGCGGGGGTACCAAGAGACCCAGTACTTC.

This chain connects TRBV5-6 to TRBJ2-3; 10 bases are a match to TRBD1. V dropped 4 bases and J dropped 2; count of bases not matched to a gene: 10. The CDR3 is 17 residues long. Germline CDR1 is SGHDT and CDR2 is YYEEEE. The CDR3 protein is CASSPWTGGTNTDTQYF. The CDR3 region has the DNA TGTGCCAGCAGCCCGTGGACAGGGGGGACAAACACAGATACGCAGTATTTT. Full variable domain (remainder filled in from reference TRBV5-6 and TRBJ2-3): DAGVTQSPTHLIKTRGQQVTLRCSPKSGHDTVSWYQQALGQGPQFIFQYYEEEERQRGNFPDRFSGHQFPNYSSELNVNALLLGDSALYLCASSPWTGGTNTDTQYFGPGTRLTVL.

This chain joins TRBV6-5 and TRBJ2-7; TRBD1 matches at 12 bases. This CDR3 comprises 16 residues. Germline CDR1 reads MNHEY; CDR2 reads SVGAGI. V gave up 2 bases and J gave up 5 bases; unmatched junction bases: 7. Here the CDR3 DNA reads TGTGCCAGCAGTTACCTCGGGGGACAGGGGGCTGACGAGCAGTACTTC. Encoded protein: CASSYLGGQGADEQYF.